Below, 18 T cell receptor beta chains from the same sample are listed, as sequenced in a study of blood T cell repertoires in COVID-19. Profiling relied on immunoSEQ multiplex PCR, and the TCRdb table lists in-frame clones only, not all of them. Of fewer than 350,000 clones in the sample, under 95% are singletons; the top ten hold about 2.5%. Sequencing was performed on PBMCs or T cells enriched from blood (not recorded which). Every receptor here comes from a woman aged 40 to 50 with acute COVID-19.

V is TRBV9 and J is TRBJ1-6; no clear D. CDR1 and CDR2 (germline): SGDLS, YYNGEE. Trimming cost V 4 bases and J 4 bases, with 6 bases left between them. The CDR3 spans 13 residues. CDR3 nucleotides: TGTGCCAGCAGCCTCTCGTATAATTCACCCCTCCACTTT. Residues: CASSLSYNSPLHF.

The chain is built from TRBV5-5 and TRBJ1-2; 12 bases match TRBD1. There are 14 residues in the CDR3. From germline, CDR1 is SGHKS and CDR2 YYEKEE (reference sequence). V shed 0 bases, J shed 7 bases, and the junction held 1 base outside the gene matches. CDR3: CASSLEGQGAGYTF. The DNA of the CDR3 is TGTGCCAGCAGCTTGGAGGGACAGGGGGCTGGCTACACCTTC.

On this clone itself: The sample has other DNA sequences that encode this CDR3 too. The V and J genes are TRBV5-6 and TRBJ2-7; no definite D call. V was shortened by 3 bases and J by 1 base, with 2 bases between the two germline ends. The CDR3 loop spans 11 amino acids. The V gene's germline CDR1 is SGHDT and CDR2 YYEEEE. CDR3 in amino acids: CASSSSYEQYF. CDR3 bases: TGTGCCAGCAGCTCATCCTACGAGCAGTACTTC.

The chain links TRBV29-1 to TRBJ1-4; 7 nucleotides match TRBD1. The CDR3 has 13 residues. Germline V gene data show CDR1 as SQVTM and CDR2 as ANQGSEA. Unmatched junction bases numbered 10, after V lost 7 bases and J lost 8 bases. CDR3 in amino acids: CSGLQGKGEKLFF. In nucleotides, the CDR3 is TGCAGCGGACTACAGGGGAAAGGGGAAAAACTGTTTTTT.

This chain links TRBV27 with TRBJ1-6; TRBD1 aligns across 8 bases. Germline-derived CDR1 and CDR2 are MNHEY and SMNVEV (reference sequence). The CDR3 spans 15 residues. The trim removed 3 bases at V and 10 bases at J, leaving 8 bases unmatched. The CDR3 nucleotides read TGTGCCAGCAGTTTGAAGTCAGGGGGCTTGTCACCCCTCCACTTT. This translates into CASSLKSGGLSPLHF.

This rearrangement joins TRBV28 to TRBJ1-5, with TRBD1 matching over 8 bases. V lost 6 bases and J lost 1; bases outside the gene matches: 5. Germline CDR1 is MDHEN and CDR2 is SYDVKM. CDR3 length: 15 amino acids. CDR3 nucleotide sequence: TGTGCCAGCAGCCCCAGGGGGCAAAGCAATCAGCCCCAGCATTTT. It translates to CASSPRGQSNQPQHF.

The chain carries TRBV10-3 and TRBJ2-1; D is unclear. The CDR3 sequence is 12 residues long. Between the trimmed V and J ends, which lost 10 bases and 6 bases, there was a span of 13 bases. Germline V gene data show CDR1 as ENHRY and CDR2 as SYGVKD. The CDR3 loop reads CATDMNGNEQFF. CDR3 DNA sequence: TGTGCCACCGACATGAACGGCAATGAGCAGTTCTTC.

The chain couples TRBV7-6 to TRBJ2-1; 10 bases align to TRBD2. Germline trimming cut 3 bases from V and 0 bases from J; bases unmatched to any gene: 2. The CDR3 contains 16 residues. Germline V gives CDR1 SGHVS, CDR2 FNYEAQ. CDR3 nucleotide sequence: TGTGCCAGCAGCTTTATAGCGGGGGGCTCCTACAATGAGCAGTTCTTC. Amino acids: CASSFIAGGSYNEQFF.

The J gene is TRBJ2-4, the V gene TRBV11-3, with D unclear. CDR1 SGHNT and CDR2 YENEEA come from the germline V gene. The CDR3 length is 14 residues. V was trimmed by 0 bases and J by 1 base, leaving 4 bases between them. CDR3 sequence (DNA): TGTGCCAGCAGCTTAGATCTCGCCAAAAACATTCAGTACTTC. It codes for CASSLDLAKNIQYF.

The chain joins TRBV11-1 to TRBJ1-2; 9 bases are a match to TRBD1. With 5 bases clipped from V and 4 bases from J, the junction kept 5 bases outside the gene matches. This CDR3 is built from 14 residues. Germline V gives CDR1 SGHAT, CDR2 FQDESV (reference sequence). The CDR3 sequence: CASSVGQGFYGYTF. The CDR3 DNA is TGTGCCAGCAGCGTTGGACAGGGGTTCTATGGCTACACCTTC.

This rearrangement joins TRBV5-1 to TRBJ1-1; D remains ambiguous. Germline loops: CDR1 SGHRS, CDR2 YFSETQ. The CDR3 runs 15 residues. Trimming cost V 0 bases and J 5 bases, with 14 bases left between them. In nucleotides, the CDR3 is TGCGCCAGCAGCTTGGCCGAGGGTGGTAGGACTGAAGCTTTCTTT. Protein sequence: CASSLAEGGRTEAFF.

This clone is a singleton in its sample. Other DNA sequences in the sample encode the same CDR3. The chain uses TRBV7-9 and TRBJ2-3; TRBD2 might be the D (6 bases). The ends were cut back, 4 bases at V and 0 bases at J, with 11 bases in the middle. This CDR3 spans 15 amino acids. CDR1 and CDR2 from the germline V gene are SEHNR and FQNEAQ (reference sequence). CDR3 coding DNA: TGTGCCAGCAGCTCCAGACTAGAAAGCACAGATACGCAGTATTTT. As protein: CASSSRLESTDTQYF.

A remark on this clone: Other DNA sequences in the same sample also yield this CDR3. The chain uses TRBV5-1 and TRBJ2-3, with TRBD1 matching 7 bases. The CDR3 covers 14 residues. Germline V gene data show CDR1 as SGHRS and CDR2 as YFSETQ. Unmatched junction bases numbered 5, after V lost 1 base and J lost 6 bases. CDR3 DNA sequence: TGCGCCAGCAGCTTGCGACAGGGTGGTGATACGCAGTATTTT. Residues: CASSLRQGGDTQYF.

The chain has TRBV3-1 (or the pseudogene TRBV3-2) and TRBJ2-1; the match to TRBD1 covers 8 bases. Germline lookup yields CDR1 LGHDT and CDR2 YNNKEL (reference sequence). The CDR3 loop spans 16 amino acids. Germline trimming cut 4 bases from V and 4 bases from J; bases unmatched to any gene: 9. The chain's CDR3 is CASSLLAGGRYNEQFF. DNA for the CDR3: TGTGCCAGCAGCCTTTTAGCAGGGGGCCGTTACAATGAGCAGTTCTTC.

The chain is built from TRBV4-3 and TRBJ2-3; perhaps TRBD2 as D (6 bases). From germline, CDR1 is LGHNA and CDR2 YSLEER. V lost 5 bases and J 3 bases, leaving 12 bases between the germline ends. There are 14 residues in the CDR3. CDR3 protein: CASSETRVTDTQYF. The CDR3 nucleotides are TGCGCCAGCAGCGAGACTAGAGTTACAGATACGCAGTATTTT.

The V and J genes are TRBV12-3 or TRBV12-4 and TRBJ1-2; no definite D call. The CDR3 is 13 amino acids. V was trimmed by 7 bases and J by 4 bases, leaving 13 bases between them. CDR3 bases: TGTGCCAGCACCTCGGACTCTGTCTATGGCTACACCTTC. As protein: CASTSDSVYGYTF.

V and J are TRBV28 and TRBJ2-7; TRBD1 matches at 8 bases. Germline assignment: CDR1 MDHEN and CDR2 SYDVKM. The CDR3 has 18 residues. V lost 6 bases, J lost 4 bases, and 20 bases stayed unmatched. The CDR3 region is CASSFHWTGSRPVYEQYF. DNA of the CDR3: TGTGCCAGCAGCTTTCACTGGACAGGGAGTAGACCGGTATACGAGCAGTACTTC.

V usage is TRBV6-1 and J usage is TRBJ2-4; 12 nucleotides match TRBD2. J lost 7 bases, V lost 4 bases, and 11 bases had no gene match. Germline V gene lookup returns CDR1 MNHNS and CDR2 SASEGT. This CDR3 comprises 17 residues. This CDR3 is CASSGTSLAGGTNIQYF. The CDR3 DNA follows: TGTGCCAGCAGTGGAACTTCACTAGCGGGGGGAACGAACATTCAGTACTTC.